This T cell receptor (beta chain) was sequenced in a study of radiation and T cells in renal cell carcinoma. Background on the study: Nephrectomy followed 15 Gy stereotactic body radiation by 4 weeks. General study results and limits: Baseline intratumoral clonotype presence is unknown without pretreatment biopsies.

Time point meaning: blood 2 weeks post-SBRT. Regarding treatment: 15 Gy SBRT to primary tumor, nephrectomy 4 weeks later. Comment on this clone: No antigen is known for it.

The table came from immunoSEQ multiplex PCR; TCRdb's copy has only in-frame clones and leaves some out. The sample carries 45,000 to 55,000 clones, 80% recorded once. There are 15 residues in the CDR3. Deletions cut 0 bases from V and 6 bases from J, with 12 bases between. Germline V CDR1 and CDR2: LNHNV, YYDKDF (reference sequence). The sample in question was blood, obtained from a patient whose treatment included radiotherapy and nephrectomy. V and J are TRBV15 and TRBJ1-5; D ambiguous. The TCR sequence derives from a woman aged 70-85 years with renal cell carcinoma. CDR3 sequence: CATSRDLDGSQPQHF. The CDR3 bases are TGTGCCACCAGCAGAGATCTAGATGGAAGTCAGCCCCAGCATTTT.